The clone carrying this T cell receptor (beta chain) was seen a handful of times. This specimen belongs to a study of T cells after yellow fever vaccination. TCRdb reprocessed the 5' RACE reads via MiXCR and lists one record per CDR3 protein. The sample records about 300,000 distinct CDR3 sequences, approximately 8% being singletons. Germline V gene sequence: CDR1 SGHTA, CDR2 FQGNSA. The CDR3 contains 13 residues. Deletions cut 0 bases from V and 4 bases from J, with 7 bases between. Sample: CD4+ T cells sorted from PBMCs, taken 5 days after the yellow fever booster vaccination. The rearrangement joins TRBV7-2 to TRBJ2-7; no clear D. This TCR was sampled from a man aged 18 to 29 who received the YFV17D yellow fever vaccine. The CDR3 DNA sequence: TGTGCCAGCAGCTTAGCCATGTCTTACGAGCAGTACTTC. Protein: CASSLAMSYEQYF.